Listed here is a single T cell receptor (beta chain). These data are taken from a study of control samples from healthy donors and cancer patients. TCRdb's table, derived via immunoSEQ multiplex PCR, lists solely in-frame clones and lacks some. Counted here are some 130,000 clones, around nine tenths occurring once; the ten biggest clones make up about 2.5%. Looked up from germline, CDR1 is LNHDA and CDR2 is SQIVND (reference sequence). Deletions cut 11 bases from V and 7 bases from J, with 27 bases between. The CDR3 length is 16 residues. The sequencing sample was made of blood. This TCR was recovered from a man between 40 and 49 years old in good health. This chain joins TRBV19 and TRBJ2-1, with D possibly TRBD1 on 5 matching bases. CDR3 sequence reads: CAGAGHIYPSTNEQFF. The CDR3 DNA is TGTGCCGGAGCAGGGCACATCTATCCCTCGACAAATGAGCAGTTCTTC.